This T cell receptor beta chain was profiled in a study of blood T cell repertoires in COVID-19. Study background: Donors in the United States, Italy and Spain gave samples during acute or convalescent COVID-19.

As originally analysed: Counts of nucleated cells, estimated from reference gene primer amplification, were obtained. Measured with immunoSEQ multiplex PCR; TCRdb has only the in-frame clones, and not every one. The V and J calls and clone size are taken from that table; D and trimming were inferred from the DNA. The table lists some 300,000 clones, around 92% of them singletons, with 2.9% in the top ten. Participants were aged about 18 to 89 years from 20 to 30 US areas. This CDR3 contains 13 residues. V was clipped by 3 bases and J by 4 bases, with 12 bases between them. Germline CDR1 reads DFQATT; CDR2 reads SNEGSKA (reference sequence). This clone was seen once.

What was sequenced was PBMCs or T cells enriched from blood (not recorded which). The chain uses TRBV20-1 and TRBJ1-1, with D uncertain. The receptor's source is a woman aged 45-60 years who had been exposed to COVID-19. For the CDR3, the DNA is TGCAGTGCTAGTCGGACTCCGACCACTGAAGCTTTCTTT. This encodes CSASRTPTTEAFF.